Below are 17 T cell receptor beta chains sequenced from a single sample in a study of blood T cell repertoires in COVID-19. The table came from immunoSEQ multiplex PCR; TCRdb's copy has only in-frame clones and leaves some out. Of about 130,000 clones in the sample, around 78% are singletons; the top ten hold 11%. Sequencing used peripheral blood. These receptor sequences come from a human donor in a cohort sampled during active COVID-19.

The chain combines TRBV30 with TRBJ1-3; weak D call: TRBD1 (6 bases). Germline CDR1 and CDR2: GTSNPN and SVGIG (reference sequence). This CDR3 comprises 15 residues. V lost 3 bases to trimming and J lost 1 base, with 13 bases between them. CDR3 sequence reads: CAWRDKTGSGNTIYF. The CDR3 DNA sequence: TGTGCCTGGAGGGACAAGACAGGATCTGGAAACACCATATATTTT.

This clone was detected once. The chain combines TRBV20-1 with TRBJ2-7; D call uncertain. The germline gives CDR1 DFQATT, CDR2 SNEGSKA (reference sequence). The CDR3 consists of 11 residues. V dropped 2 bases and J dropped 2 bases, with 4 bases sitting between them. The DNA of the CDR3 is TGCAGTGCTAGATTAACCTACGAGCAGTACTTC. Protein sequence: CSARLTYEQYF.

The V call is TRBV6-2 or TRBV6-3, the J call TRBJ2-3, with no clear D. V was shortened by 5 bases and J by 2 bases, with 14 bases between the two germline ends. This CDR3 region has 15 residues. Germline CDR1 and CDR2: MNHEY and SVGEGT. The CDR3 protein is CASSPNTPPTDTQYF. CDR3 bases: TGTGCCAGCAGTCCAAATACTCCGCCCACAGATACGCAGTATTTT.

This clone was counted between two and nine times. V and J are TRBV10-3 and TRBJ1-2; D call uncertain. The germline gives CDR1 ENHRY, CDR2 SYGVKD. The CDR3 spans 14 residues. V shed 0 bases and J shed 4 bases, with 9 bases lying between them. CDR3: CAISESAGLYGYTF. In nucleotides, the CDR3 is TGTGCCATCAGTGAGTCCGCAGGCCTCTATGGCTACACCTTC.

The table lists this clone with a count of one. CDR3 region: CASSRQPRETQYF. The CDR3 bases are TGTGCCAGCAGTCGACAGCCTCGGGAGACCCAGTACTTC. The V and J genes are TRBV2 and TRBJ2-5, with D perhaps TRBD1 (5 bases). The V end lost 5 bases, the J end lost 5 bases, and 12 bases lay between the germline ends. The CDR3 runs 13 residues. Germline V CDR1 and CDR2: SNHLY, FYNNEI.

This clone was counted between two and nine times. The genes are TRBV2 and TRBJ2-2; 8 nucleotides agree with TRBD2. CDR1 is SNHLY and CDR2 is FYNNEI in the germline V gene. The CDR3 is 13 residues long. V dropped 11 bases and J dropped 1; count of bases not matched to a gene: 3. In DNA, the CDR3 is TGTGCCGGCGGGGGGAGGAACACCGGGGAGCTGTTTTTT. As protein: CAGGGRNTGELFF.

The V call is TRBV25-1, the J call TRBJ2-5, with D tentatively TRBD2 (6 bases). The germline CDR1 and CDR2 sequences are MGHDK and SYGVNS. The CDR3 is 14 residues long. The V gene lost 1 base and the J gene lost 3 bases, with 9 bases spanning the gap. CDR3 loop: CASSEWAGKETQYF. DNA for the CDR3: TGTGCCAGCAGTGAATGGGCGGGGAAAGAGACCCAGTACTTC.

V usage is TRBV6-5 and J usage is TRBJ1-1; 10 bases agree with TRBD1. The germline V gene encodes CDR1 MNHEY and CDR2 SVGAGI. This CDR3 region has 15 residues. V was clipped by 7 bases and J by 1 base; unmatched bases: 6. The CDR3, as DNA: TGTGCCAGCACCGTGGACAGGGGGGGGAACACTGAAGCTTTCTTT. This codes for CASTVDRGGNTEAFF.

J is TRBJ1-1 and V is TRBV25-1; D uncertain. Looked up from germline, CDR1 is MGHDK and CDR2 is SYGVNS. This CDR3 contains 14 residues. Trimming shortened V by 7 bases and J by 1 base, and 13 bases separated the two germline ends. The CDR3 region is CASNRMGANTEAFF. For the CDR3, the DNA is TGTGCCAGCAATAGAATGGGCGCGAACACTGAAGCTTTCTTT.

This chain uses TRBV6-5 with TRBJ1-2; 7 bases are shared with TRBD1. The V and J ends lost 7 bases and 4 bases, in that order; junction bases with no gene match: 9. Germline CDR1 and CDR2: MNHEY and SVGAGI. The CDR3 is 14 amino acids. The CDR3 region is CASIFGRGVYGYTF. CDR3 DNA: TGTGCCAGCATTTTCGGCAGGGGGGTCTATGGCTACACCTTC.

The CDR3 DNA is TGTGCCAGCAGCTTAGAACAGGCCACTTATCAGCCCCAGCATTTT. Amino acids: CASSLEQATYQPQHF. The V call is TRBV7-2, the J call TRBJ1-5; D perhaps matches TRBD1 (5 bases). The CDR3 is 15 residues long. Germline assignment: CDR1 SGHTA and CDR2 FQGNSA. Trimming stripped 1 base from V and 5 bases from J, with 12 bases between.

The rearrangement links TRBV27 to TRBJ2-5, with TRBD1 matching 8 bases. Looked up from germline, CDR1 is MNHEY and CDR2 is SMNVEV (reference sequence). V lost 3 bases and J lost 4; bases outside the gene matches: 7. The CDR3 sequence is 15 residues long. The CDR3 loop reads CASSFPPGQGETQYF. CDR3 nucleotides: TGTGCCAGCAGTTTTCCCCCCGGACAGGGAGAGACCCAGTACTTC.

CDR3 nucleotides: TGTGCCAGCAGGTTACACGGGGACCAAGAGACCCAGTACTTC. Its translation is CASRLHGDQETQYF. The chain has TRBV27 and TRBJ2-5, with a weak D call TRBD2 (5 bases). Trimming removed 6 bases from V and 0 bases from J, with 11 bases in between. The germline gives CDR1 MNHEY, CDR2 SMNVEV (reference sequence). The CDR3 is 14 amino acids.

The chain combines TRBV27 with TRBJ2-7; 9 bases line up with TRBD1. V gave up 2 bases and J gave up 6 bases; unmatched junction bases: 11. The CDR3 is made up of 16 amino acids. Germline assignment: CDR1 MNHEY and CDR2 SMNVEV (reference sequence). CDR3 in amino acids: CASSLPGQGRVTEQYF. The CDR3 DNA reads TGTGCCAGCAGTTTACCGGGACAGGGCAGGGTCACCGAGCAGTACTTC.

As DNA, the CDR3 is TGTGCCAGCAGCCAGCTGGGAGGGCGGTTCTACGAGCAGTACTTC. It codes for CASSQLGGRFYEQYF. The rearrangement links TRBV5-6 to TRBJ2-7; 7 bases are shared with TRBD2. The germline V gene has CDR1 SGHDT and CDR2 YYEEEE. V lost 4 bases to trimming and J lost 3 bases; unmatched junction nucleotides: 10. The CDR3 sequence is 15 residues long. Combining the CDR3 with reference TRBV5-6 and TRBJ2-7 gives the whole variable domain DAGVTQSPTHLIKTRGQQVTLRCSPKSGHDTVSWYQQALGQGPQFIFQYYEEEERQRGNFPDRFSGHQFPNYSSELNVNALLLGDSALYLCASSQLGGRFYEQYFGPGTRLTVT.

V usage is TRBV29-1 and J usage is TRBJ2-3; D gene uncertain. V was shortened by 6 bases and J by 2 bases, with 9 bases between the two germline ends. The CDR3 sequence is 12 residues long. Germline V gives CDR1 SQVTM, CDR2 ANQGSEA. The CDR3 sequence: CSVGEYTDTQYF. CDR3 DNA: TGCAGCGTGGGCGAGTACACAGATACGCAGTATTTT.

This clone has a single count. The V and J genes are TRBV6-5 and TRBJ1-5; the D gene is possibly TRBD1 (6 bases). V lost 6 bases to trimming and J lost 3 bases, with 12 bases between them. CDR1 is MNHEY and CDR2 is SVGAGI in the germline V gene. The CDR3 sequence is 14 residues long. Here the CDR3 reads CASSIDRNNQPQHF. As DNA, the CDR3 is TGTGCCAGCAGCATAGACAGGAACAATCAGCCCCAGCATTTT.